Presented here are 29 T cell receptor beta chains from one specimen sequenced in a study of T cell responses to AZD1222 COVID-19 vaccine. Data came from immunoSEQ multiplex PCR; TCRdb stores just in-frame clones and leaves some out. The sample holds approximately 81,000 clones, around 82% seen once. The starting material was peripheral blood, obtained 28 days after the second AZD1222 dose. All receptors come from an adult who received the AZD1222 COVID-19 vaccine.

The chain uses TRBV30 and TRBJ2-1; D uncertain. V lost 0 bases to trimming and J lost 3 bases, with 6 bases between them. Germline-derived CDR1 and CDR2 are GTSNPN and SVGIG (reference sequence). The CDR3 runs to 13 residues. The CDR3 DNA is TGTGCCTGGAGTGTATATGGCTACAATGAGCAGTTCTTC. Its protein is CAWSVYGYNEQFF.

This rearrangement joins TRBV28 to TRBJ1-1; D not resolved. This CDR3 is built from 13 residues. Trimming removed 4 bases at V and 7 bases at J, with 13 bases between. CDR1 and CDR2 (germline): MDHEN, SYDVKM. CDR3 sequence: CASSSGSESEAFF. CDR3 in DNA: TGTGCCAGCAGTTCAGGTTCCGAAAGTGAAGCTTTCTTT.

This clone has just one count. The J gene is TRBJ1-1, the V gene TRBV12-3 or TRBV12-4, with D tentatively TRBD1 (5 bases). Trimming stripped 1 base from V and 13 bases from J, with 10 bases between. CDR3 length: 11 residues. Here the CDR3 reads CASSLGRGDFF. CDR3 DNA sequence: TGTGCCAGCAGTTTAGGTAGGGGAGATTTCTTT.

CDR3 protein: CASSWGPNQPQHF. For the CDR3, the DNA is TGTGCCAGCAGTTGGGGGCCTAATCAGCCCCAGCATTTT. V and J are TRBV6-2 or TRBV6-3 and TRBJ1-5; D may be TRBD1 (6 bases). The CDR3 sequence is 13 residues long. V lost 4 bases and J lost 4, with 8 bases in between. From germline, CDR1 is MNHEY and CDR2 SVGEGT.

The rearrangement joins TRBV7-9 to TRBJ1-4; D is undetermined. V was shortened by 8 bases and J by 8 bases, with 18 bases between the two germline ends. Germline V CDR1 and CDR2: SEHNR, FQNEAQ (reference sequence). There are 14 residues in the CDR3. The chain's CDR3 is CASSLAVLEEKLFF. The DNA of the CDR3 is TGTGCCAGCTCCCTCGCGGTCTTGGAGGAAAAACTGTTTTTT.

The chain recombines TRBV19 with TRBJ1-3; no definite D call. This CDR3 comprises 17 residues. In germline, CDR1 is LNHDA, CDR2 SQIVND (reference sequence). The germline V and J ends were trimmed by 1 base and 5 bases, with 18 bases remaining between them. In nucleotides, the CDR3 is TGTGCCAGTAGTATAGGGTTTCGCGGGTTTGCTAGAAACACCATATATTTT. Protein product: CASSIGFRGFARNTIYF.

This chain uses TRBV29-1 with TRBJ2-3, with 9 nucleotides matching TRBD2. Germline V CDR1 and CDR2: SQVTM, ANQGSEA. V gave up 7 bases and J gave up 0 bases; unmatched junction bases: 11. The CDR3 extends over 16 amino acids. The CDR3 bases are TGCAGCGCGCGGGGGGGAAGGAGGGATAGCACAGATACGCAGTATTTT. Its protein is CSARGGRRDSTDTQYF.

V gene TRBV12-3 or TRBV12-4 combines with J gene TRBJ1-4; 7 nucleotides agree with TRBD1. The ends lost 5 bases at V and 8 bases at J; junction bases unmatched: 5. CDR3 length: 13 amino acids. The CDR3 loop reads CASSPWDSEKLFF. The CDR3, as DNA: TGTGCCAGCAGTCCGTGGGACAGCGAAAAACTGTTTTTT.

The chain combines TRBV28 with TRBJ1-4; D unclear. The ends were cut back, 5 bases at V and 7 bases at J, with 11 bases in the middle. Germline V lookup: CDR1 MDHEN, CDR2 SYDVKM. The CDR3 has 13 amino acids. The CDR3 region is CASSLPPREKLFF. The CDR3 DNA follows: TGTGCCAGCAGTCTCCCTCCCCGTGAAAAACTGTTTTTT.

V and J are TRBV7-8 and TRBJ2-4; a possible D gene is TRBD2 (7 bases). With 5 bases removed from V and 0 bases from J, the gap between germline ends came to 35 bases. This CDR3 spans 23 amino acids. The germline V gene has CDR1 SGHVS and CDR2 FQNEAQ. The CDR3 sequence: CASSRPLQQLRGAGILAKNIQYF. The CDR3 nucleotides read TGTGCCAGCAGCCGACCCCTCCAGCAGCTCCGGGGGGCGGGGATACTAGCCAAAAACATTCAGTACTTC.

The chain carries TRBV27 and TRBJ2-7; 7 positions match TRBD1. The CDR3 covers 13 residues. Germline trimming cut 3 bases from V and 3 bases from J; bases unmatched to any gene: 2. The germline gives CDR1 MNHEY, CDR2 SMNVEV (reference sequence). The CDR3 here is CASSFYRGYEQYF. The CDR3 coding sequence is TGTGCCAGCAGTTTTTACAGGGGCTACGAGCAGTACTTC.

The CDR3 protein is CASSGDRVAYEQYF. CDR3 DNA: TGTGCCAGCAGCGGTGACAGGGTGGCGTACGAGCAGTACTTC. The chain carries TRBV11-2 and TRBJ2-7, with TRBD1 matching 7 bases. This CDR3 is built from 14 residues. The V segment lost 5 bases and the J segment 4 bases; nucleotides outside the gene matches: 8. From germline, CDR1 is SGHAT and CDR2 FQNNGV.

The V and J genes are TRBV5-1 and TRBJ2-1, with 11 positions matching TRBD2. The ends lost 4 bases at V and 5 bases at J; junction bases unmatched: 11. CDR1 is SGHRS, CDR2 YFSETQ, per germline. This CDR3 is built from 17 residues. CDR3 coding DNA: TGCGCCAGCAGCGCCAGACTAGCGGGAAAAGAAAACAATGAGCAGTTCTTC. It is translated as CASSARLAGKENNEQFF. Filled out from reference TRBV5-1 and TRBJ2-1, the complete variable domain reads KAGVTQTPRYLIKTRGQQVTLSCSPISGHRSVSWYQQTPGQGLQFLFEYFSETQRNKGNFPGRFSGRQFSNSRSEMNVSTLELGDSALYLCASSARLAGKENNEQFFGPGTRLTVL.

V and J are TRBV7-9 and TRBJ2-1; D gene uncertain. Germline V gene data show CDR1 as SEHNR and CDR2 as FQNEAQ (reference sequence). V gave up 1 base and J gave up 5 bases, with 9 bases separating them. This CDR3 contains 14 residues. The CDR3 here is CASSLVVLNNEQFF. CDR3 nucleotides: TGTGCCAGCAGCTTAGTGGTGCTGAACAATGAGCAGTTCTTC.

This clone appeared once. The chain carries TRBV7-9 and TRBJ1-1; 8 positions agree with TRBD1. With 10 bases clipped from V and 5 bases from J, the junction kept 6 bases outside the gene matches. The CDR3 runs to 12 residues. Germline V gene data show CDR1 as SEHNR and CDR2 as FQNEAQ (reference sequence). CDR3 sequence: CANQGAETEAFF. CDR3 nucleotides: TGTGCCAACCAGGGGGCTGAAACTGAAGCTTTCTTT.

Here the CDR3 reads CASSQETGDEAFF. DNA of the CDR3: TGTGCCAGCAGCCAAGAAACAGGGGATGAAGCTTTCTTT. The rearrangement joins TRBV4-2 to TRBJ1-1; TRBD1 matches 7 bases. Germline CDR1 LGHNA, CDR2 YNFKEQ. The CDR3 runs 13 residues. Losses at the gene ends were 0 bases for V and 7 bases for J; bases not matched to a gene: 2.

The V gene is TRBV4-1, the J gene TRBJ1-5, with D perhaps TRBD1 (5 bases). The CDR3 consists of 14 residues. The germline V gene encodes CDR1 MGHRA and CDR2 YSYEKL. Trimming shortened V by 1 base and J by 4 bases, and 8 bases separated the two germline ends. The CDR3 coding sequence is TGCGCCAGCAGCCAAGGCAGGGTAAATCAGCCCCAGCATTTT. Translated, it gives CASSQGRVNQPQHF.

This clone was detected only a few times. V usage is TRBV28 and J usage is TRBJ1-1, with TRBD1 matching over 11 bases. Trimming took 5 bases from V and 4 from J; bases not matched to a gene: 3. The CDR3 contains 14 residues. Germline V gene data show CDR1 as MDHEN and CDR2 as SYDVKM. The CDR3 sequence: CASSADRGRTEAFF. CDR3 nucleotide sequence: TGTGCCAGCAGTGCGGACAGGGGGCGCACTGAAGCTTTCTTT. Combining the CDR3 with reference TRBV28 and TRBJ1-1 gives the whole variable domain DVKVTQSSRYLVKRTGEKVFLECVQDMDHENMFWYRQDPGLGLRLIYFSYDVKMKEKGDIPEGYSVSREKKERFSLILESASTNQTSMYLCASSADRGRTEAFFGQGTRLTVV.

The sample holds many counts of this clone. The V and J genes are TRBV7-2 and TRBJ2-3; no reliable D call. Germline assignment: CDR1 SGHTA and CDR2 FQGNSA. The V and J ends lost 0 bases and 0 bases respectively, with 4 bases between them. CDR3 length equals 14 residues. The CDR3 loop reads CASSLATSTDTQYF. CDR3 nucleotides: TGTGCCAGCAGCTTAGCGACCAGCACAGATACGCAGTATTTT.

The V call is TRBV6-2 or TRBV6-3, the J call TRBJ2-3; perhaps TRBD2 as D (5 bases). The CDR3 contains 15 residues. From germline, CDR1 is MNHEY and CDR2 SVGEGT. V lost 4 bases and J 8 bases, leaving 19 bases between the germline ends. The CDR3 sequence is CASSLQRPLELTQYF. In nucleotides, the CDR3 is TGTGCCAGCAGTTTGCAGCGGCCCCTCGAACTTACGCAGTATTTT.

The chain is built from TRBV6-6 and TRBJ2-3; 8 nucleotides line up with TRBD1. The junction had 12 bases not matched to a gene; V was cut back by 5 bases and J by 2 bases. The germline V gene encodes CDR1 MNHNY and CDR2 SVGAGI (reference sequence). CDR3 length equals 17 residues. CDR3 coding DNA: TGTGCCAGCAGTCAGACCCCGGGACAGGACATCACAGATACGCAGTATTTT. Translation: CASSQTPGQDITDTQYF.

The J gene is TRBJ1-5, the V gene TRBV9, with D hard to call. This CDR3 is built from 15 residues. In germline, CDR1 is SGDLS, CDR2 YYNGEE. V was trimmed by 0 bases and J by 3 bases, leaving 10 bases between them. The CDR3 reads CASSVGLGDNQPQHF. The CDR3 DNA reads TGTGCCAGCAGCGTAGGGTTAGGCGACAATCAGCCCCAGCATTTT.

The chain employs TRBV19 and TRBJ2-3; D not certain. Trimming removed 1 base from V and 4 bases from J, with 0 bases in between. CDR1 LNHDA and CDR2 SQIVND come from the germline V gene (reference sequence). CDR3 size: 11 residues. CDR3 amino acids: CASSIADTQYF. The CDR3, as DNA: TGTGCCAGTAGTATAGCAGATACGCAGTATTTT.

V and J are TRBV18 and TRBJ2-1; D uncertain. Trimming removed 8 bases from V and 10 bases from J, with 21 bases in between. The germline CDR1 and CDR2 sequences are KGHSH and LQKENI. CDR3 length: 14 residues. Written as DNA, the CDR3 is TGTGCCAGCCTTGGTCCTGCTAGGCTGGGGGAGCAGTTCTTC. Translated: CASLGPARLGEQFF.

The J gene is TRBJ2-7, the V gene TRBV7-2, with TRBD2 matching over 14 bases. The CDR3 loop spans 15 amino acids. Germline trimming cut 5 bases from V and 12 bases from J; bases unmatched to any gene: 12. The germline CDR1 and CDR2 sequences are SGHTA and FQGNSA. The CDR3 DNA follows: TGTGCCAGCAGCCCAGGGACTAGCGGGAGCTTGGTAGGGTACTTC. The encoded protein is CASSPGTSGSLVGYF.

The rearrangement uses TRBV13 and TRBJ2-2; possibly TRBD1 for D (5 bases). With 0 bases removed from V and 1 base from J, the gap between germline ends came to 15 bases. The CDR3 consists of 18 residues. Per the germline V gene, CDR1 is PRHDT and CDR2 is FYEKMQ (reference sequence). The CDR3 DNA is TGTGCCAGCAGCTTAGGCAGGGTGTTGTCAAGGAACACCGGGGAGCTGTTTTTT. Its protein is CASSLGRVLSRNTGELFF.

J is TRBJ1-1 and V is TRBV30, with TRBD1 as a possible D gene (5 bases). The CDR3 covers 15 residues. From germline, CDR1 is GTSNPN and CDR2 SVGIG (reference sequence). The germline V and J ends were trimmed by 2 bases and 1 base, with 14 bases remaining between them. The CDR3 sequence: CAWSPKGPKNTEAFF. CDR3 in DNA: TGTGCCTGGAGTCCTAAGGGACCGAAGAACACTGAAGCTTTCTTT.

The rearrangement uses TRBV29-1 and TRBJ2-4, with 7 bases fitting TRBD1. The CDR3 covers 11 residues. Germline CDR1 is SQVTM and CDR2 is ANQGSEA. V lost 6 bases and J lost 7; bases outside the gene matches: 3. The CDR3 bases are TGCAGCGTCCAACAGGGGAACATTCAGTACTTC. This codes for CSVQQGNIQYF.

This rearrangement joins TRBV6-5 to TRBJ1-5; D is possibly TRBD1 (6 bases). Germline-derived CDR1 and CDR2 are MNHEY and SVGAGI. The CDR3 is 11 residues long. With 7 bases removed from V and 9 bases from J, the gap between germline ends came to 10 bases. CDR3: CASIGRGPQHF. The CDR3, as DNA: TGTGCCAGCATAGGCAGGGGGCCCCAGCATTTT.